This T cell receptor beta chain emerged from a study of regulatory T cells in long-lasting Graves disease. Time point denoted: newly diagnosed GD, antithyroid drugs for less than 3 months. Generation of the TCR library employed RNA extracted from PBMCs. This clonotype showed up many times. Construction of TCR beta libraries relied on iRepertoire HTBI primers and on Arm-PCR targeting CDR3 regions. TCRdb used MiXCR to reprocess the multiplex PCR reads, holding one entry per CDR3 protein. The sample shows roughly 430,000 distinct CDR3 sequences, 16% of them seen only once. This sample was shared with a second study, whose subject was T cells in Graves' hyperthyroidism and ophthalmopathy. That paper states: TCR CDR3 underwent first-round RT-PCR with the HTBI primer set.

The clonotype comes from a woman in her thirties with Graves disease. The specimen comprised peripheral blood mononuclear cells (PBMCs), sampled at new diagnosis, from a patient treated with antithyroid drugs.

CDR3 residues: CASSPAGGKSSYEQYF. Written as DNA, the CDR3 is TGTGCCAGCAGCCCCGCCGGAGGGAAGAGCTCCTACGAGCAGTACTTC. The chain employs TRBV7-2 and TRBJ2-7; a possible D gene is TRBD2 (6 bases). Germline CDR1 and CDR2: SGHTA and FQGNSA. The CDR3 has 16 amino acids. V lost 5 bases and J 0 bases, leaving 17 bases between the germline ends.